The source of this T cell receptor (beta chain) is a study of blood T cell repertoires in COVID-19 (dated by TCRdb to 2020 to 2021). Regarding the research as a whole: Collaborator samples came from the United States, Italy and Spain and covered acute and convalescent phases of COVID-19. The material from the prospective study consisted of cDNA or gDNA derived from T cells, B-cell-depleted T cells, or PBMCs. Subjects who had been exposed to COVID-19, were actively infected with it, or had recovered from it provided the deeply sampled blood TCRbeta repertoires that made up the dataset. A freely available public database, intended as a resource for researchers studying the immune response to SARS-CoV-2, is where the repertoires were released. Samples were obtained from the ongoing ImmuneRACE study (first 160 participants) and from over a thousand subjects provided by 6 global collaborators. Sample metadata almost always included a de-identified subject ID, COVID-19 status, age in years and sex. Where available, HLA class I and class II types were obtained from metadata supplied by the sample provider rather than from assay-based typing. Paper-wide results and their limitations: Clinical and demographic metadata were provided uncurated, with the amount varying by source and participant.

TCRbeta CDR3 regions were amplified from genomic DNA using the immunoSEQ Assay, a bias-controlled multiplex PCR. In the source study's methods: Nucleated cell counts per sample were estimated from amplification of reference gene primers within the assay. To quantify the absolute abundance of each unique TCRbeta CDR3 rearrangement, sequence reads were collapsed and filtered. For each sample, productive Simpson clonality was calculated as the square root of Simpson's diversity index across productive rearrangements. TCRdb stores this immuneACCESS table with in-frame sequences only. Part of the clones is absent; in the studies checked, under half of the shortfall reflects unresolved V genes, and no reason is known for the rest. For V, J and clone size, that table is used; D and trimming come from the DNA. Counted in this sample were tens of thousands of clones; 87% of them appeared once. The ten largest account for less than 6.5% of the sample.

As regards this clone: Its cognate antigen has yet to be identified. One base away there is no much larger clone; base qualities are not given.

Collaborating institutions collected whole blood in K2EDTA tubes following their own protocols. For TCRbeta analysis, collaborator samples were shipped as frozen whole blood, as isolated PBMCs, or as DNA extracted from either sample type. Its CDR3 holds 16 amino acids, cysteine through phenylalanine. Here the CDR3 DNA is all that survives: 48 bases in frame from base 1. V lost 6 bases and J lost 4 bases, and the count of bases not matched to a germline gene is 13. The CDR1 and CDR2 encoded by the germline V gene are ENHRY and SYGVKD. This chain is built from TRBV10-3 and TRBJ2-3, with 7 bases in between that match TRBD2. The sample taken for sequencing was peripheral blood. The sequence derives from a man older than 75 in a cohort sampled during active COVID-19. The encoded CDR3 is CAISNQGGVGSDTQYF. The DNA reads TGTGCCATCAGCAACCAGGGAGGGGTTGGTTCAGATACGCAGTATTTT.